A selection of T cell receptor beta chains follows, all from one sample in a study of T cell changes during pregnancy in multiple sclerosis. The table came from immunoSEQ multiplex PCR; TCRdb's copy has only in-frame clones and leaves some out. Among more than 40,000 clones, 89% were seen once, and the ten largest hold 0.5% to 0.65%. Sample: CD4+ T cells from peripheral blood mononuclear cells, taken in the first trimester of pregnancy. These TCRs come from a female donor with multiple sclerosis, enrolled in a pregnancy study. Each CDR3 is given with its conserved first and last residue. The order of the fields is clone size, J gene, V gene, CDR3 protein. Size is stated for part of the rows, as once, few or many counts, or as a class when the clone is expanded.

>-|TRBJ2-5|TRBV2
CAKTGTAKETQYF
>-|TRBJ2-2|TRBV28
CASSLRLAGGLLTGELFF
>-|TRBJ2-1|TRBV4-3
CASSQRPGGSGDEQFF
>-|TRBJ2-1|TRBV9
CASSVEQLGDEQFF
>-|TRBJ2-1|TRBV13
CASSPGASLNEQFF
>few|TRBJ1-2|TRBV2
CASGRDRLSSSIF
>-|TRBJ2-3|TRBV7-2
CASSRLSRGSTDTQYF
>-|TRBJ2-3|TRBV7-3
CASRKNPAEDTQYF
>-|TRBJ2-1|TRBV6-1
CASSGGLSGTYNEQFF
>once|TRBJ2-7|TRBV28
CASSFPGREQYF
>-|TRBJ2-3|TRBV5-1
CASSPRTGPTDTQYF
>-|TRBJ2-3|TRBV25-1
CASSEEDRGKFADTQYF
>once|TRBJ2-1|TRBV19
CASSRSGGGEQFF
>-|TRBJ1-3|TRBV6-5
CASRKDRGSGNTIYF
>once|TRBJ2-3|TRBV5-4
CASSQGLPTDTQYF
>-|TRBJ1-1|TRBV6-6
CASSSITGTGGLGAFF
>few|TRBJ1-1|TRBV7-9
CASSLAKGIGTEAFF
>-|TRBJ1-2|TRBV27
CASSLKGVLNYGYTF
>-|TRBJ2-2|TRBV29-1
CSVLANTGELFF
>-|TRBJ1-1|TRBV4-2
CASSQDRGTEAFF
>-|TRBJ2-2|TRBV7-3
CASSTTSGRTGELFF
>-|TRBJ2-7|TRBV27
CASRGSGQGPGGRHPNPYEQYF
>once|TRBJ2-7|TRBV7-3
CASSSSLAGAGEQYF
>few|TRBJ2-7|TRBV7-9
CASSSNWAGISYEQYF
>-|TRBJ2-1|TRBV5-1
CASSLTSGSLSNEQFF
>-|TRBJ2-7|TRBV30
CAWSTGAYEQYF
>-|TRBJ2-3|TRBV7-3
CASSLAAGRDTQYF
>medium-sized|TRBJ2-7|TRBV6-6
CASSYETSSHEQYF
>-|TRBJ2-7|TRBV5-1
CASSLDVRYEQYF
>-|TRBJ2-2|TRBV15
CATSRKGLVGGELFF
>-|TRBJ1-4|TRBV19
CASSVDIREKLFF
>-|TRBJ1-2|TRBV19
CASSFGQGAGYGYTF
>-|TRBJ2-7|TRBV7-9
CASTPVEAGYEQYF
>-|TRBJ1-1|TRBV4-3
CASSQGLGQWANTEAFF
>-|TRBJ2-7|TRBV27
CATPRMNGRGLEQYF
>-|TRBJ2-1|TRBV9
CASSVVISSDEQFF
>-|TRBJ2-1|TRBV29-1
CSCEGQTSSYNEQFF
>-|TRBJ2-1|TRBV7-9
CASSLRIGLAYNEQFF
>-|TRBJ2-5|TRBV5-1
CASSSGGGEETQYF